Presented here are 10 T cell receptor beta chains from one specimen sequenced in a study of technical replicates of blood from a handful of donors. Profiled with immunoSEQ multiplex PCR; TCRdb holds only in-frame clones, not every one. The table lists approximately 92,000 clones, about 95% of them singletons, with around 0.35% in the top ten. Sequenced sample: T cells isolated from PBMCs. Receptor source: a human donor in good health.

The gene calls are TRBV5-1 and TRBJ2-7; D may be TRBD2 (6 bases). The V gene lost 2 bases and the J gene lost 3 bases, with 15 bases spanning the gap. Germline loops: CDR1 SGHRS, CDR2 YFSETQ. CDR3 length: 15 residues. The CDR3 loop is CASSLGPGGGYEQYF. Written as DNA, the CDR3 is TGCGCCAGCAGCTTAGGTCCCGGGGGAGGCTACGAGCAGTACTTC.

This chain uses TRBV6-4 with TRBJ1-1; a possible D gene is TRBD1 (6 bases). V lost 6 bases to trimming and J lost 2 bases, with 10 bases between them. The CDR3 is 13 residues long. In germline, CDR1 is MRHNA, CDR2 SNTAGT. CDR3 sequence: CASSEQGNTEAFF. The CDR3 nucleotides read TGTGCCAGCAGCGAACAGGGTAACACTGAAGCTTTCTTT.

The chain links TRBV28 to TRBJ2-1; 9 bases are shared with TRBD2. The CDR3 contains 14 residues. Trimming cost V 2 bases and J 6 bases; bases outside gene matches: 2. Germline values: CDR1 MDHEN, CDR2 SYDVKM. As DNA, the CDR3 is TGTGCCAGCAGTTTAGAACTAGCGGGCAATGAGCAGTTCTTC. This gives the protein CASSLELAGNEQFF.

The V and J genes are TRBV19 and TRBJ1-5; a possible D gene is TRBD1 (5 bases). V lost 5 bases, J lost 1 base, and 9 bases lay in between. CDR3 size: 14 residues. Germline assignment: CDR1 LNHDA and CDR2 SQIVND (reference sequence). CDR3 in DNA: TGTGCCAGTAGTGGACACAACAGCAATCAGCCCCAGCATTTT. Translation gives CASSGHNSNQPQHF. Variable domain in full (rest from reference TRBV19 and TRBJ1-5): DGGITQSPKYLFRKEGQNVTLSCEQNLNHDAMYWYRQDPGQGLRLIYYSQIVNDFQKGDIAEGYSVSREKKESFPLTVTSAQKNPTAFYLCASSGHNSNQPQHFGDGTRLSIL.

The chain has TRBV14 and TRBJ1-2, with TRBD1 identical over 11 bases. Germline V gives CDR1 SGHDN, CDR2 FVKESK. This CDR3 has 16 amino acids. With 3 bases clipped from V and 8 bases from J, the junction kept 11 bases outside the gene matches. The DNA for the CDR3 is TGTGCCAGCAGCCAGGATAGGACAGGGGGCTTCAGCGGCTACACCTTC. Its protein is CASSQDRTGGFSGYTF. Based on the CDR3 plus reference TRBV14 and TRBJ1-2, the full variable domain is EAGVTQFPSHSVIEKGQTVTLRCDPISGHDNLYWYRRVMGKEIKFLLHFVKESKQDESGMPNNRFLAERTGGTYSTLKVQPAELEDSGVYFCASSQDRTGGFSGYTFGSGTRLTVV.

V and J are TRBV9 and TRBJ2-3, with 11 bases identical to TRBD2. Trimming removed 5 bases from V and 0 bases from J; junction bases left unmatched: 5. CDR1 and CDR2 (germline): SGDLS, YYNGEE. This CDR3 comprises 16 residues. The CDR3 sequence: CASRLAGASSTDTQYF. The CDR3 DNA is TGTGCCAGCAGACTAGCGGGAGCGTCTAGCACAGATACGCAGTATTTT.

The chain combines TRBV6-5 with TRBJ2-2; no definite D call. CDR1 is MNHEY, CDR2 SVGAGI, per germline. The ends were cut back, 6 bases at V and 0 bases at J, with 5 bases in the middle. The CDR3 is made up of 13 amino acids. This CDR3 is CASSTTNTGELFF. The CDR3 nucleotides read TGTGCCAGCAGCACAACGAACACCGGGGAGCTGTTTTTT.

The CDR3 DNA is TGTGCCACCAGCAGAGGCACTAGCGGGTCCTCCTACGAGCAGTACTTC. Translation: CATSRGTSGSSYEQYF. The chain joins TRBV15 to TRBJ2-7, with 9 bases matching TRBD2. CDR3 length: 16 amino acids. V shed 1 base, J shed 0 bases, and the junction held 4 bases outside the gene matches. Germline values: CDR1 LNHNV, CDR2 YYDKDF (reference sequence). Complete variable domain (other parts from reference TRBV15 and TRBJ2-7): DAMVIQNPRYQVTQFGKPVTLSCSQTLNHNVMYWYQQKSSQAPKLLFHYYDKDFNNEADTPDNFQSRRPNTSFCFLDIRSPGLGDTAMYLCATSRGTSGSSYEQYFGPGTRLTVT.

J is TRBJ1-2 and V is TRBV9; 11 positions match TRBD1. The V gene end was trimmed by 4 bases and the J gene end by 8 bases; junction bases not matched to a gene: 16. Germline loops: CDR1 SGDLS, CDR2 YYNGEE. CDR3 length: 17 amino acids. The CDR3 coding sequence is TGTGCCAGCAGCCGAAAAATAGTAGGACAGGGGGCAGGAGGCTACACCTTC. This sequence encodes CASSRKIVGQGAGGYTF.

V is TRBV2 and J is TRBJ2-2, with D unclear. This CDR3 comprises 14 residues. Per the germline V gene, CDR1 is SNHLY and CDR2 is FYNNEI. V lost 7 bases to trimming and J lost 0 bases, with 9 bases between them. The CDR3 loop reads CASNPTANTGELFF. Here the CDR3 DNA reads TGTGCCAGCAACCCTACGGCGAACACCGGGGAGCTGTTTTTT.